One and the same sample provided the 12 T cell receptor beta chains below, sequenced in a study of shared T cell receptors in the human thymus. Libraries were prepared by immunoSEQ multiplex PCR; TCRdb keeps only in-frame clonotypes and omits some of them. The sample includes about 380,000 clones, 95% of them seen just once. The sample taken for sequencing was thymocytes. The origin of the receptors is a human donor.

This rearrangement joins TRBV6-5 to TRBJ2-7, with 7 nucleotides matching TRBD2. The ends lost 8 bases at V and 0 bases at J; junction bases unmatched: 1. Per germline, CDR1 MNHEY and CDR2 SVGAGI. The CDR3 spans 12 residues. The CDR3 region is CASGRASYEQYF. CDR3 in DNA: TGTGCCAGCGGGAGGGCCTCCTACGAGCAGTACTTC.

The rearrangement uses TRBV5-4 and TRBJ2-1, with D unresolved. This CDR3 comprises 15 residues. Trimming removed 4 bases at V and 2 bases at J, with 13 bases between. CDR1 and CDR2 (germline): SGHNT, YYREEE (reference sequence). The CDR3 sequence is CASSSHPAPYNEQFF. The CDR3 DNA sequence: TGTGCCAGCAGCAGCCATCCGGCGCCCTACAATGAGCAGTTCTTC.

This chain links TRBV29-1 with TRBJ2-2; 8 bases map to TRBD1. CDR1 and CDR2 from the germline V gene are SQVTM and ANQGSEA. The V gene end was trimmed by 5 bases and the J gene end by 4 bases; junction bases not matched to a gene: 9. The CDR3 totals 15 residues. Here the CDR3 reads CSVNRGFEGTGELFF. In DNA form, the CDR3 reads TGCAGCGTTAACAGGGGGTTTGAGGGCACCGGGGAGCTGTTTTTT.

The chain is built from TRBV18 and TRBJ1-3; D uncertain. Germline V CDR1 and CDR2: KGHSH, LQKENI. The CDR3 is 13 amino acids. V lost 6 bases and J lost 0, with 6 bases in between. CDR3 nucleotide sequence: TGTGCCAGCTCTCCCAACTCTGGAAACACCATATATTTT. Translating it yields CASSPNSGNTIYF.

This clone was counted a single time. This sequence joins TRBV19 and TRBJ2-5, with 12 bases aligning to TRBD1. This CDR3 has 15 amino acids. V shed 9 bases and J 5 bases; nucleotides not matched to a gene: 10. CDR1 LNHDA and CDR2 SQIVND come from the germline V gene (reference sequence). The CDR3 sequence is CASGDRGQTRETQYF. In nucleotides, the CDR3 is TGTGCCAGCGGGGACAGGGGGCAAACGAGGGAGACCCAGTACTTC.

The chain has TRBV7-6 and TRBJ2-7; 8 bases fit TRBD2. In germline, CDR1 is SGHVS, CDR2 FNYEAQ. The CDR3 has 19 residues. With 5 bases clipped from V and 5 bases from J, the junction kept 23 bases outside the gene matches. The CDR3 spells CASSPTSGGALKGIHEQYF. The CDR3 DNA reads TGTGCCAGCAGCCCCACCTCGGGGGGGGCCCTTAAGGGCATCCACGAGCAGTACTTC.

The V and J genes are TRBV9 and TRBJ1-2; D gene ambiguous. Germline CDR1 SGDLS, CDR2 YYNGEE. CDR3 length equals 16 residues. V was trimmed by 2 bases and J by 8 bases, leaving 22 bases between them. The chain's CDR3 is CASSVFGKGLWRGYTF. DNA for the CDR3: TGTGCCAGCAGCGTTTTTGGGAAAGGCCTCTGGAGAGGCTACACCTTC.

The CDR3 is CASSWGLTGQTHEQYF. Written as DNA, the CDR3 is TGTGCCAGCAGCTGGGGTTTGACAGGTCAGACCCACGAGCAGTACTTC. The chain carries TRBV5-8 and TRBJ2-7, with D perhaps TRBD1 (6 bases). The germline CDR1 and CDR2 sequences are SGHTS and YDEGEE. The CDR3 consists of 16 residues. Trimming took 3 bases from V and 5 from J, leaving 21 bases between them.

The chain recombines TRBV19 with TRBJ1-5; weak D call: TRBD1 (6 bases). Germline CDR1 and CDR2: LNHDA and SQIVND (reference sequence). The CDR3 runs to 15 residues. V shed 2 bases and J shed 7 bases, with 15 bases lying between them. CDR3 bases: TGTGCCAGTAGTATACCCCGGGGGGGGCACCAGCCCCAGCATTTT. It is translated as CASSIPRGGHQPQHF.

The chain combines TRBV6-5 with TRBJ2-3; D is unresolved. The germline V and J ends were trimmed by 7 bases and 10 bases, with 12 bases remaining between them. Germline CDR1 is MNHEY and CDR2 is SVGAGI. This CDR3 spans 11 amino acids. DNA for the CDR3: TGTGCCAGCAATACACCAGGCCCGCAGTATTTT. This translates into CASNTPGPQYF.

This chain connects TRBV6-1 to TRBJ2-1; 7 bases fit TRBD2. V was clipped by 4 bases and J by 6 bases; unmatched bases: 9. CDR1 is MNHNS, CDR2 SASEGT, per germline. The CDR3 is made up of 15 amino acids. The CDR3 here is CASSGRDYPSNEQFF. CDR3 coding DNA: TGTGCCAGCAGTGGCCGGGACTACCCCTCCAATGAGCAGTTCTTC.

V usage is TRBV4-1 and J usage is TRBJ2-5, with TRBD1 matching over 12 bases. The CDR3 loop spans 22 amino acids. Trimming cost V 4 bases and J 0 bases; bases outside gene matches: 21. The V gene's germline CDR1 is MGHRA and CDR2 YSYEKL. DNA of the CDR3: TGCGCCAGCAGCCCATTATCCGGGACAGGGGGCGCGGGAGCGGGGGACCAAGAGACCCAGTACTTC. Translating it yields CASSPLSGTGGAGAGDQETQYF.